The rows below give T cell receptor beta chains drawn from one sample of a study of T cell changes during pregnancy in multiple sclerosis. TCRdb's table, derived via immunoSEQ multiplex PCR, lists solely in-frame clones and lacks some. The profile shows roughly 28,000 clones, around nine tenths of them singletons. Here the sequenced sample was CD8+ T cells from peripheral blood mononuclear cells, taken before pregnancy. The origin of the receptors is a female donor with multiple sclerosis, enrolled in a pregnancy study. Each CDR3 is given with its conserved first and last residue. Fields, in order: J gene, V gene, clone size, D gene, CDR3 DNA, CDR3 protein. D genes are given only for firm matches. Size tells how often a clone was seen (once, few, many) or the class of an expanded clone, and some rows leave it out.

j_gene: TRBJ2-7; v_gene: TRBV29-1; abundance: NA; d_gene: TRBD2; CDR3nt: TGCAGCGTCCTCGGACTAGCGGGAGCCTATAGTTCCTACGAGCAGTACTTC; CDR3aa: CSVLGLAGAYSSYEQYF
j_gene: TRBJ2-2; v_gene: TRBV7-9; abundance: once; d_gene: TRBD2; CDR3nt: TGTGCCAGCAGCTTAGCGCGGGGGGGCCACACCGGGGAGCTGTTTTTT; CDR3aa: CASSLARGGHTGELFF
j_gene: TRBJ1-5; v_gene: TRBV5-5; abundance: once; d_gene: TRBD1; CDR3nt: TGTGCCAGCAGCTTGGACTCCGGGACAGGGGGGGGTCAGCCCCAGCATTTT; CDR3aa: CASSLDSGTGGGQPQHF
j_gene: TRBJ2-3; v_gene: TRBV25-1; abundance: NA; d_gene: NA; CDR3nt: TGTGCCAGCAGTGGATTCGGTCAGGGGTCGGATACGCAGTATTTT; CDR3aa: CASSGFGQGSDTQYF
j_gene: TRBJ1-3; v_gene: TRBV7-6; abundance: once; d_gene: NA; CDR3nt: TGTGCCAGCAGCCGAGACAGAAACTCTGGAAACACCATATATTTT; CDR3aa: CASSRDRNSGNTIYF
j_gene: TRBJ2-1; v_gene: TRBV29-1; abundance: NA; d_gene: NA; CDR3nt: TGCAGCGTTGGTTCGGTTACTGGTTACAATGAGCAGTTCTTC; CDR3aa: CSVGSVTGYNEQFF
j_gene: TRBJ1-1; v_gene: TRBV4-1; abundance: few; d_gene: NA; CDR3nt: TGCGCCAGCAGCCAACATAGCCAGGGCTACACTGAAGCTTTCTTT; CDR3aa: CASSQHSQGYTEAFF
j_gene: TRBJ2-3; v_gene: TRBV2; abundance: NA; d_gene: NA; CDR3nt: TGTGCCAGCAGCGCGGGACGCACAAACGCAGATACGCAGTATTTT; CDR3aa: CASSAGRTNADTQYF
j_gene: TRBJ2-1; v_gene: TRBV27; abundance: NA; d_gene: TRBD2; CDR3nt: TGTGCCAGCAGTCCCCAGACTAGCACCAATGAGCAGTTCTTC; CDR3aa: CASSPQTSTNEQFF
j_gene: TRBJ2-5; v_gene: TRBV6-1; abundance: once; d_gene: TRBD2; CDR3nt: TGTGCCAGCAGTGAAAGCGGGGGTAGCGGCGAGACCCAGTACTTC; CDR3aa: CASSESGGSGETQYF
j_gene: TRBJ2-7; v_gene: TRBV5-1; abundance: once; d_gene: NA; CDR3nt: TGCGCCAGCAGCTTGGCCTCAGGCCAAAACTCCTACGAGCAGTACTTC; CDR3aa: CASSLASGQNSYEQYF
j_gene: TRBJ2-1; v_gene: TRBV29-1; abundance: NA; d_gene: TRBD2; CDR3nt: TGCAGCGTTGAAGGAGTTGGGCTAGCGGGGGGTCAGAGCTCCTACAATGAGCAGTTCTTC; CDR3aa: CSVEGVGLAGGQSSYNEQFF
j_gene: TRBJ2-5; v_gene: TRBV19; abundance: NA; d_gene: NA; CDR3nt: TGTGCCAGTAGTATCATGGTAGCGGAGTACCAAGAGACCCAGTACTTC; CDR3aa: CASSIMVAEYQETQYF
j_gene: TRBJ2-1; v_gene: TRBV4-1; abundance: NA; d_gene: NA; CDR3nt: TGCGCCAGCAGCCTACACCCGGGTTCCTCCTACAATGAGCAGTTCTTC; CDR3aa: CASSLHPGSSYNEQFF
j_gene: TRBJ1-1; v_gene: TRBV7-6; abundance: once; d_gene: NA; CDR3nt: TGTGCCAGCAGCTTAGGGAACAGATTGAACACTGAAGCTTTCTTT; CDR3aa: CASSLGNRLNTEAFF
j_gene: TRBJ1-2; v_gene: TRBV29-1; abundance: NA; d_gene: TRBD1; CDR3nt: TGCAGCGTTCTCCCCCGCTACAGGGGGCGAGACTATGGCTACACCTTC; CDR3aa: CSVLPRYRGRDYGYTF
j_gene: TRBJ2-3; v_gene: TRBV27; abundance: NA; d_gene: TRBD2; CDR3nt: TGTGCCAGCTTTAGCGGGGGTTCTCGCACAGATACGCAGTATTTT; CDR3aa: CASFSGGSRTDTQYF
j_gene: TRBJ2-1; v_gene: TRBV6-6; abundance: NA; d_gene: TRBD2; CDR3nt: TGTGCCAGCAGTCCCGGACTAGCGGACAATGAGCAGTTCTTC; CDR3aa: CASSPGLADNEQFF
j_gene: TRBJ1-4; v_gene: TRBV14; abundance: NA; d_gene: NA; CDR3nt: TGTGCCAGCAGCTTCCGGACGGGAGTGGAAAAACTGTTTTTT; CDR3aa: CASSFRTGVEKLFF
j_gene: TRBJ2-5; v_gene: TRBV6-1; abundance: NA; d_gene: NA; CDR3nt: TGTGCCAGCAGTGAACGACAGGGAGGCGAGACCCAGTACTTC; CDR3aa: CASSERQGGETQYF
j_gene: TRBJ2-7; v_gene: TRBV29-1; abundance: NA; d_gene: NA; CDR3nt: TGCAGCGTTCGAGGTGAAGTCTACGAGCAGTACTTC; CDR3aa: CSVRGEVYEQYF
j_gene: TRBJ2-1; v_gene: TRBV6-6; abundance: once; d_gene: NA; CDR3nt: TGTGCCGTGGGGCCGGGTGAGCAGTTCTTC; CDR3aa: CAVGPGEQFF
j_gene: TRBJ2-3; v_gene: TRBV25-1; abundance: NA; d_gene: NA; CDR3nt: TGTGCCAGCAGTGAAATGTTACTTGCGCGGCCTCACGCAGATGCGCAGTATTTT; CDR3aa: CASSEMLLARPHADAQYF
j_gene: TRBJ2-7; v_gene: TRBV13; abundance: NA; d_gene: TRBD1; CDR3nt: TGTGCCAGCAGCTTAGGCCCCCGACAGGGCCCGTCCTACGAGCAGTACTTC; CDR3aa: CASSLGPRQGPSYEQYF